These 4 T cell receptor beta chains were sequenced from one sample in a study of blood T cell repertoires in COVID-19 (TCRdb year 2020). Libraries were made using the immunoSEQ multiplex PCR assay. The table comes from immuneACCESS by way of TCRdb, which keeps in-frame sequences with V and J called. Part of the clones is missing from these tables; in studies checked, under half for an unresolved V gene and the rest for unknown reasons. For this sample the table gives some 70,000 clones, of which approximately 87% were detected only once. The ten largest clones capture just over 8% of the sample. Source material: peripheral blood. The source is a man aged 50 or older with active COVID-19.

The V call is TRBV18, the J call TRBJ1-3; D ambiguous. Trimming took off 3 bases at V and 0 bases at J, with 12 bases between the two ends. There are 16 residues in the CDR3. Per germline, CDR1 KGHSH and CDR2 LQKENI. The CDR3 is CASSPGRESSGNTIYF. CDR3 coding DNA: TGTGCCAGCTCACCTGGGAGGGAGAGCTCTGGAAACACCATATATTTT. Complete variable domain (other parts from reference TRBV18 and TRBJ1-3): NAGVMQNPRHLVRRRGQEARLRCSPMKGHSHVYWYRQLPEEGLKFMVYLQKENIIDESGMPKERFSAEFPKEGPSILRIQQVVRGDSAAYFCASSPGRESSGNTIYFGEGSWLTVV.

The chain combines TRBV7-2 with TRBJ2-3; TRBD2 aligns across 7 bases. The V gene's germline CDR1 is SGHTA and CDR2 FQGNSA. The CDR3 consists of 15 residues. V was pared by 0 bases and J by 3 bases, with 3 bases of the junction left unmatched. The CDR3 DNA reads TGTGCCAGCAGCTTAGCCGGGGGGAGAACAGATACGCAGTATTTT. Its translation: CASSLAGGRTDTQYF.

The chain joins TRBV9 to TRBJ1-1; D may be TRBD1 (5 bases). The CDR3 runs to 14 residues. V was trimmed by 3 bases and J by 0 bases, leaving 9 bases between them. In germline, CDR1 is SGDLS, CDR2 YYNGEE. The CDR3, as DNA: TGTGCCAGCAGCGCACAGGTTCTGAACACTGAAGCTTTCTTT. Its translation: CASSAQVLNTEAFF.

This chain links TRBV28 with TRBJ2-3; TRBD1 aligns across 8 bases. After removal of 8 bases from V and 0 bases from J, the junction contained 4 bases not matched to a gene. Germline V gene data show CDR1 as MDHEN and CDR2 as SYDVKM. The CDR3 spans 14 residues. The CDR3 coding sequence is TGTGCCAGCTCCACAGGGGGGAGCACAGATACGCAGTATTTT. As protein: CASSTGGSTDTQYF. Complete variable domain (other parts from reference TRBV28 and TRBJ2-3): DVKVTQSSRYLVKRTGEKVFLECVQDMDHENMFWYRQDPGLGLRLIYFSYDVKMKEKGDIPEGYSVSREKKERFSLILESASTNQTSMYLCASSTGGSTDTQYFGPGTRLTVL.